The clone carrying this T cell receptor beta chain occurred a few times. Its target is not known. This sample is drawn from a study of T cell repertoires in cytomegalovirus infection. On the study more broadly: Used in the study were CMV epitopes, some recently identified and HLA-C-restricted, others well-studied and HLA-B-restricted. Public TCR beta signature analysis indicated the presence of both CMV infection and matching HLA type. Study-level findings and limits: CMV-specific HLA-C-restricted TCR beta clonotypes dominated the ex vivo response. Using cumulative public TCR beta family frequency, the authors identified those who carried CMV together with the relevant HLA.

TCRdb called the reads again in MiXCR, with one record for every CDR3 protein. The profile covers roughly 500,000 distinct CDR3 sequences, with 30% to 35% appearing a single time and 17% taken by the ten largest. The receptor was isolated from a human donor in good health (CMV status not recorded). Some clones in this sample may be carry-over from other donors' samples. Specimen: cultured PBMCs, collected from culture after CMV antigen stimulation.

The CDR3 reads CANNPPSSGYF. Written as DNA, the CDR3 is TGTGCCAACAATCCCCCCTCTAGCGGGTATTTT. The chain joins TRBV7-2 to TRBJ2-3; 7 bases align to TRBD2. The CDR3 runs 11 residues. In germline, CDR1 is SGHTA, CDR2 FQGNSA. The ends lost 10 bases at V and 14 bases at J; junction bases unmatched: 12.